This TCR beta chain is from a study of OX40 agonist ivuxolimab in advanced cancers. This clone was seen only a few times. Germline CDR1 and CDR2: SGHDN and FVKESK. The CDR3 covers 15 residues. Trimming removed 4 bases at V and 0 bases at J, with 10 bases between. Using immunoSEQ multiplex PCR, the repertoire was profiled, and TCRdb retains in-frame clones only, with some absent. The sample lists 75,000 to 80,000 clones, about 84% seen once, with more than 3.5% in the top ten. The V call is TRBV14, the J call TRBJ1-3; D uncertain. The receptor was isolated from an adult with an advanced solid tumor such as melanoma, head and neck, liver or kidney cancer. The sequences come from CD4+ or CD8+ T cells sorted from blood, collected in a trial of the OX40 agonist ivuxolimab. CDR3 region: CASSRGKVSGNTIYF. Written as DNA, the CDR3 is TGTGCCAGCAGCCGTGGAAAGGTCTCTGGAAACACCATATATTTT.